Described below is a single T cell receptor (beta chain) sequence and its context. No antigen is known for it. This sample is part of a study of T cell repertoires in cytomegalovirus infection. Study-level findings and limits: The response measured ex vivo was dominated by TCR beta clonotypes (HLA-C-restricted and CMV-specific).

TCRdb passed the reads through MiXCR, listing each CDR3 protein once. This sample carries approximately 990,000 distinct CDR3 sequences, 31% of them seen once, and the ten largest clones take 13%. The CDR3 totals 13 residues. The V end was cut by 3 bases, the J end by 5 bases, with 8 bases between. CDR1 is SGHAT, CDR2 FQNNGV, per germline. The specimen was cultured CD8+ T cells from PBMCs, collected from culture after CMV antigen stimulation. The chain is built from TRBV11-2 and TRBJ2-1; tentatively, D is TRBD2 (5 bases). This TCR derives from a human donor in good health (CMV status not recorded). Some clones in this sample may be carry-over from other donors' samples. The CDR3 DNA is TGTGCCAGCAGCTTGTGGAGGAACAATGAGCAGTTCTTC. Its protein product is CASSLWRNNEQFF.